What follows are 28 T cell receptor beta chains derived from one specimen sequenced in a study of siplizumab effects on memory and regulatory T cells. Sequencing was performed with immunoSEQ multiplex PCR; in TCRdb, only in-frame clones are kept and a portion is missing. The table has more than 50,000 clones, over 85% seen once. The material sequenced was CD8+ T cells sorted from blood. Receptors originate from a human donor in good health.

This chain joins TRBV9 and TRBJ2-1; the D call may be TRBD1 or TRBD2 (5 bases each). CDR1 is SGDLS and CDR2 is YYNGEE in the germline V gene. Trimming took 3 bases from V and 6 from J, leaving 13 bases between them. The CDR3 totals 14 residues. CDR3 loop: CASSASGTVNEQFF. The CDR3 DNA reads TGTGCCAGCAGCGCATCCGGGACCGTCAATGAGCAGTTCTTC.

The gene calls are TRBV7-9 and TRBJ2-1; 10 bases fit TRBD2. The CDR3 runs 15 residues. J gave up 8 bases and V 5 bases, and 9 bases lay outside the gene matches. CDR1 and CDR2 (germline): SEHNR, FQNEAQ (reference sequence). The CDR3 region is CASSTTSGIMDEQFF. The CDR3 DNA reads TGTGCCAGCAGCACCACTAGCGGGATTATGGATGAGCAGTTCTTC.

The chain joins TRBV6-6 to TRBJ2-3; possibly TRBD2 for D (6 bases). CDR3 size: 14 residues. The V and J ends lost 5 bases and 0 bases respectively, with 9 bases between them. Germline CDR1 is MNHNY and CDR2 is SVGAGI (reference sequence). CDR3 bases: TGTGCCAGCAGTCAGACTAGAAGCACAGATACGCAGTATTTT. Its translation is CASSQTRSTDTQYF.

V usage is TRBV5-1 and J usage is TRBJ2-7; 8 positions agree with TRBD2. V lost 0 bases, J lost 3 bases, and 5 bases stayed unmatched. CDR1 is SGHRS, CDR2 YFSETQ, per germline. CDR3 length: 15 residues. Here the CDR3 DNA reads TGCGCCAGCAGCTTGGGGTCGCGGGAGGTCTACGAGCAGTACTTC. Residues: CASSLGSREVYEQYF.

This chain joins TRBV7-9 and TRBJ2-2; 9 bases are a match to TRBD2. With 3 bases clipped from V and 0 bases from J, the junction kept 5 bases outside the gene matches. The CDR3 is made up of 17 amino acids. Looked up from germline, CDR1 is SEHNR and CDR2 is FQNEAQ (reference sequence). The CDR3 sequence: CASSLVAGGPNTGELFF. CDR3 DNA sequence: TGTGCCAGCAGCTTGGTTGCGGGAGGGCCGAACACCGGGGAGCTGTTTTTT. The full variable domain, rest sourced from reference TRBV7-9 and TRBJ2-2, is DTGVSQNPRHKITKRGQNVTFRCDPISEHNRLYWYRQTLGQGPEFLTYFQNEAQLEKSRLLSDRFSAERPKGSFSTLEIQRTEQGDSAMYLCASSLVAGGPNTGELFFGEGSRLTVL.

V gene TRBV4-2 combines with J gene TRBJ1-2; 9 bases align to TRBD1. CDR3 length: 19 residues. With V trimmed by 0 bases and J by 4 bases, 15 bases remained unmatched. Germline values: CDR1 LGHNA, CDR2 YNFKEQ. The CDR3 region has the DNA TGTGCCAGCAGCCAAGAGAAGGCCCCGGGGACAGGGCTCGTCTATGGCTACACCTTC. Translating gives CASSQEKAPGTGLVYGYTF.

This chain links TRBV9 with TRBJ2-1; D is perhaps TRBD1 or TRBD2 (6 bases each). Per germline, CDR1 SGDLS and CDR2 YYNGEE. Trimming took off 3 bases at V and 0 bases at J, with 13 bases between the two ends. This CDR3 contains 16 residues. CDR3 nucleotide sequence: TGTGCCAGCAGCGCCGGAGGGGGTAGCTCCTACAATGAGCAGTTCTTC. It specifies CASSAGGGSSYNEQFF.

This rearrangement joins TRBV27 to TRBJ2-7, with TRBD2 matching 10 bases. Germline V gene data show CDR1 as MNHEY and CDR2 as SMNVEV (reference sequence). The trim removed 4 bases at V and 1 base at J, leaving 1 base unmatched. The CDR3 length is 14 residues. This CDR3 is CASSSLAGSYEQYF. The CDR3 DNA reads TGTGCCAGCAGTTCACTAGCGGGATCCTACGAGCAGTACTTC.

V gene TRBV14 combines with J gene TRBJ2-3; no definite D call. Germline CDR1 and CDR2: SGHDN and FVKESK. The CDR3 sequence is 14 residues long. Trimming took off 2 bases at V and 3 bases at J, with 9 bases between the two ends. CDR3 sequence reads: CASSQQLSTDTQYF. The DNA for the CDR3 is TGTGCCAGCAGCCAACAACTATCAACAGATACGCAGTATTTT.

V and J are TRBV27 and TRBJ2-2; D tentatively reads TRBD1 or TRBD2 (5 bases each). CDR3 size: 15 residues. The V end lost 6 bases, the J end lost 1 base, and 12 bases lay between the germline ends. Germline CDR1 reads MNHEY; CDR2 reads SMNVEV (reference sequence). The CDR3 is CASRPPGRNTGELFF. The CDR3 DNA follows: TGTGCCAGCAGGCCTCCGGGACGGAACACCGGGGAGCTGTTTTTT.

The J gene is TRBJ2-7, the V gene TRBV13, with 9 bases aligning to TRBD1. The junction had 3 bases not matched to a gene; V was cut back by 3 bases and J by 3 bases. The germline gives CDR1 PRHDT, CDR2 FYEKMQ (reference sequence). The CDR3 has 14 amino acids. CDR3: CASSLKGQGYEQYF. In nucleotides, the CDR3 is TGTGCCAGCAGCTTGAAGGGACAGGGCTACGAGCAGTACTTC. Looking up the rest from reference TRBV13 and TRBJ2-7 gives the full variable domain: AAGVIQSPRHLIKEKRETATLKCYPIPRHDTVYWYQQGPGQDPQFLISFYEKMQSDKGSIPDRFSAQQFSDYHSELNMSSLELGDSALYFCASSLKGQGYEQYFGPGTRLTVT.

The chain uses TRBV5-1 and TRBJ2-5; 7 nucleotides line up with TRBD1. The CDR3 is 14 amino acids. Germline V CDR1 and CDR2: SGHRS, YFSETQ. With 7 bases clipped from V and 0 bases from J, the junction kept 6 bases outside the gene matches. The CDR3 loop is CASGTTGDQETQYF. The DNA of the CDR3 is TGCGCCAGCGGCACCACAGGGGACCAAGAGACCCAGTACTTC.

The chain carries TRBV9 and TRBJ2-5; D is undetermined. The J call is uncertain, as TRBJ2-7 better fits the DNA end. From germline, CDR1 is SGDLS and CDR2 YYNGEE. This CDR3 region has 15 residues. CDR3 coding DNA: TGTGCCAGCAGCCCCACGGTTGAGAGCTCCTACGAGCAGTACTTC. Translating it yields CASSPTVESSYEQYF.

V and J are TRBV5-1 and TRBJ2-7; D call uncertain. Trimming pared 0 bases from V and 0 bases from J, leaving 10 bases between. Germline V CDR1 and CDR2: SGHRS, YFSETQ. This CDR3 is 15 amino acids long. DNA of the CDR3: TGCGCCAGCAGCTTGGCGGTGGAAAGCTCCTACGAGCAGTACTTC. This translates into CASSLAVESSYEQYF. Full variable domain (missing parts from reference TRBV5-1 and TRBJ2-7): KAGVTQTPRYLIKTRGQQVTLSCSPISGHRSVSWYQQTPGQGLQFLFEYFSETQRNKGNFPGRFSGRQFSNSRSEMNVSTLELGDSALYLCASSLAVESSYEQYFGPGTRLTVT.

The chain uses TRBV6-1 and TRBJ2-3, with D unresolved. The CDR3 contains 14 residues. Trimming took 2 bases from V and 0 from J, leaving 6 bases between them. Per germline, CDR1 MNHNS and CDR2 SASEGT. Here the CDR3 reads CASSEFHSTDTQYF. DNA of the CDR3: TGTGCCAGCAGTGAATTCCATAGCACAGATACGCAGTATTTT.

This chain links TRBV6-6 with TRBJ1-5; 8 bases are shared with TRBD1. CDR3 length equals 14 residues. Trimming took 9 bases from V and 5 from J; bases not matched to a gene: 9. Germline CDR1 MNHNY, CDR2 SVGAGI (reference sequence). The CDR3 reads CASKQGEIDQPQHF. CDR3 nucleotides: TGTGCCAGTAAACAGGGGGAGATCGATCAGCCCCAGCATTTT.

A single count supports this clone. The gene calls are TRBV5-6 and TRBJ1-1; D gene uncertain. Germline V gene sequence: CDR1 SGHDT, CDR2 YYEEEE. Trimming shortened V by 0 bases and J by 6 bases, and 12 bases separated the two germline ends. The CDR3 loop spans 14 amino acids. The CDR3 sequence is CASSLVGEGAEAFF. The CDR3 DNA is TGTGCCAGCAGCTTGGTCGGTGAAGGTGCTGAAGCTTTCTTT.

The chain recombines TRBV7-6 with TRBJ2-2, with 9 bases fitting TRBD1. In germline, CDR1 is SGHVS, CDR2 FNYEAQ. The V and J ends lost 1 base and 3 bases, in that order; junction bases with no gene match: 0. The CDR3 is made up of 15 amino acids. CDR3 coding DNA: TGTGCCAGCAGCTTAGGGACAGGGGACACCGGGGAGCTGTTTTTT. It yields the protein CASSLGTGDTGELFF.

The gene calls are TRBV6-5 and TRBJ2-7, with TRBD1 identical over 7 bases. CDR1 is MNHEY and CDR2 is SVGAGI in the germline V gene. This CDR3 has 11 residues. The J segment lost 3 bases and the V segment lost 10 bases, leaving 3 bases of the junction unmatched. The chain's CDR3 is CATRQGYEQYF. The CDR3 DNA reads TGTGCCACCAGACAGGGCTACGAGCAGTACTTC.

This clone was seen just once. The genes are TRBV13 and TRBJ2-3, with D perhaps TRBD2 (5 bases). V lost 4 bases, J lost 4 bases, and 15 bases lay in between. Germline values: CDR1 PRHDT, CDR2 FYEKMQ (reference sequence). The CDR3 runs 15 residues. The CDR3 loop is CASSSTGLAPDTQYF. In nucleotides, the CDR3 is TGTGCCAGCAGCTCAACCGGACTCGCCCCAGATACGCAGTATTTT.

The V and J genes are TRBV5-1 and TRBJ2-7; D is ambiguous. Trimming stripped 0 bases from V and 6 bases from J, with 16 bases between. Looked up from germline, CDR1 is SGHRS and CDR2 is YFSETQ. The CDR3 extends over 15 amino acids. This chain's CDR3 is CASSLGDGTSSEQYF. The CDR3 nucleotides read TGCGCCAGCAGCTTGGGGGATGGTACCTCAAGCGAGCAGTACTTC.

The gene calls are TRBV9 and TRBJ2-7; D is unresolved. The V gene's germline CDR1 is SGDLS and CDR2 YYNGEE. The V gene lost 2 bases and the J gene lost 0 bases, with 9 bases spanning the gap. The CDR3 loop spans 14 amino acids. The DNA for the CDR3 is TGTGCCAGCAGCGTGGGCGGATACTCCTACGAGCAGTACTTC. It translates to CASSVGGYSYEQYF.

The gene calls are TRBV7-2 and TRBJ2-3; TRBD2 matches 12 bases. V gave up 4 bases and J gave up 5 bases; unmatched junction bases: 1. Looked up from germline, CDR1 is SGHTA and CDR2 is FQGNSA. The CDR3 is 14 residues long. The CDR3 coding sequence is TGTGCCAGCAGCTGGGGACTAGCGGGAGATACGCAGTATTTT. As protein: CASSWGLAGDTQYF. Full variable domain (missing parts from reference TRBV7-2 and TRBJ2-3): GAGVSQSPSNKVTEKGKDVELRCDPISGHTALYWYRQSLGQGLEFLIYFQGNSAPDKSGLPSDRFSAERTGGSVSTLTIQRTQQEDSAVYLCASSWGLAGDTQYFGPGTRLTVL.

The chain has TRBV2 and TRBJ2-1; 9 bases fit TRBD2. Looked up from germline, CDR1 is SNHLY and CDR2 is FYNNEI. V shed 6 bases and J 7 bases; nucleotides not matched to a gene: 7. The CDR3 is 14 residues long. CDR3 nucleotides: TGTGCCAGCAGCCGTGGCGGGAGGGGGAATGAGCAGTTCTTC. Its protein is CASSRGGRGNEQFF.

The rearrangement joins TRBV2 to TRBJ2-3; maybe TRBD2 (7 bases). The CDR3 contains 19 residues. The germline V gene encodes CDR1 SNHLY and CDR2 FYNNEI. Trimming removed 1 base from V and 2 bases from J, with 22 bases in between. CDR3 nucleotides: TGTGCCAGCAGTGAAGATCCCTATGGGGGGGGCGCGTCCACAGATACGCAGTATTTT. Translating gives CASSEDPYGGGASTDTQYF. Variable domain in full (rest from reference TRBV2 and TRBJ2-3): EPEVTQTPSHQVTQMGQEVILRCVPISNHLYFYWYRQILGQKVEFLVSFYNNEISEKSEIFDDQFSVERPDGSNFTLKIRSTKLEDSAMYFCASSEDPYGGGASTDTQYFGPGTRLTVL.

The gene calls are TRBV6-1 and TRBJ2-5, with TRBD2 identical over 13 bases. V trimming: 4 bases; J trimming: 5 bases; junction bases outside the gene matches: 1. The CDR3 has 14 residues. Germline V gene lookup returns CDR1 MNHNS and CDR2 SASEGT. The CDR3: CASSVTSGRETQYF. The CDR3 coding sequence is TGTGCCAGCAGTGTGACTAGCGGGAGGGAGACCCAGTACTTC.

Here the CDR3 DNA reads TGTGCCAGCAGTTTTAAAGCGGTGTCCGAGGGGTGGGAAGCTTTCTTT. This encodes CASSFKAVSEGWEAFF. This chain connects TRBV5-6 to TRBJ1-1, with D possibly being TRBD1 (5 bases). The CDR3 contains 16 residues. Germline-derived CDR1 and CDR2 are SGHDT and YYEEEE. Trimming stripped 5 bases from V and 8 bases from J, with 25 bases between.

This chain connects TRBV2 to TRBJ2-7; TRBD1 matches at 8 bases. The CDR3 is 14 amino acids. The germline V gene encodes CDR1 SNHLY and CDR2 FYNNEI. V lost 4 bases to trimming and J lost 2 bases; unmatched junction nucleotides: 4. This CDR3 is CASSGTGLTYEQYF. As DNA, the CDR3 is TGTGCCAGCAGTGGGACAGGGCTCACCTACGAGCAGTACTTC.